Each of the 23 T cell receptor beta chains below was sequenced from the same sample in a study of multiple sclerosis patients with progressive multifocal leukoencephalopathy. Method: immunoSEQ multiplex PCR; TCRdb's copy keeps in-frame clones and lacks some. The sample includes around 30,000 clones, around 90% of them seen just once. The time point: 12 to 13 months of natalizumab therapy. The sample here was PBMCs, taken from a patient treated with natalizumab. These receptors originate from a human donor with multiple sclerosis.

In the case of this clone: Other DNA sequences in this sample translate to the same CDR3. The CDR3 DNA is TGTGCCAGCAGCTTGGTAGGGGCAGGTCTCAGCACTGAAGCTTTCTTT. Translating it yields CASSLVGAGLSTEAFF. The chain carries TRBV5-4 and TRBJ1-1, with a tentative D call TRBD1 (5 bases). The germline V and J ends were trimmed by 0 bases and 4 bases, with 16 bases remaining between them. The CDR3 runs to 16 residues. Germline values: CDR1 SGHNT, CDR2 YYREEE (reference sequence).

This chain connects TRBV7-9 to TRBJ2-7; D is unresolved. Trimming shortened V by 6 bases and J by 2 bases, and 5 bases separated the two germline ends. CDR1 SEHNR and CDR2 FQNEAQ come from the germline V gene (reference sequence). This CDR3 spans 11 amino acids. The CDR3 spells CASSNTYEQYF. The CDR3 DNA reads TGTGCCAGCAGTAATACCTACGAGCAGTACTTC.

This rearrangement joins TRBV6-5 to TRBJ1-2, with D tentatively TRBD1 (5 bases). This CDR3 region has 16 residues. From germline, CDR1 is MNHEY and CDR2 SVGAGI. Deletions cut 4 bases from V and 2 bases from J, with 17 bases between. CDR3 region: CASSSMGTVLNYGYTF. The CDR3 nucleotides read TGTGCCAGCAGTTCGATGGGGACGGTTCTCAACTATGGCTACACCTTC.

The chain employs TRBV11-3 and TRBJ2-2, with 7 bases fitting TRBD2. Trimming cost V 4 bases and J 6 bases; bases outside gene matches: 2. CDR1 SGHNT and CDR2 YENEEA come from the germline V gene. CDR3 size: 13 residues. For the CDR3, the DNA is TGTGCCAGCAGCTCCGGGGGGTCCGGGGAGCTGTTTTTT. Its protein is CASSSGGSGELFF. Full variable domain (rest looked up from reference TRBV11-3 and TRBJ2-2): EAGVVQSPRYKIIEKKQPVAFWCNPISGHNTLYWYLQNLGQGPELLIRYENEEAVDDSQLPKDRFSAERLKGVDSTLKIQPAELGDSAVYLCASSSGGSGELFFGEGSRLTVL.

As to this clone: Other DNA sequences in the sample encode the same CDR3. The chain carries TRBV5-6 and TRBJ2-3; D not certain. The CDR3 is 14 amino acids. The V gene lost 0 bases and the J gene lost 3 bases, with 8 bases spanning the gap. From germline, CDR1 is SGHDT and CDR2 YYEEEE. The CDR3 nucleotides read TGTGCCAGCAGCTTGGGTCTGGGAACAGATACGCAGTATTTT. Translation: CASSLGLGTDTQYF.

The chain's CDR3 is CASSSGTGDEKLFF. As DNA, the CDR3 is TGCGCCAGCAGCTCCGGGACAGGGGATGAAAAACTGTTTTTT. This chain uses TRBV5-1 with TRBJ1-4, with 10 bases fitting TRBD1. In germline, CDR1 is SGHRS, CDR2 YFSETQ. The CDR3 has 14 residues. With 3 bases clipped from V and 6 bases from J, the junction kept 2 bases outside the gene matches.

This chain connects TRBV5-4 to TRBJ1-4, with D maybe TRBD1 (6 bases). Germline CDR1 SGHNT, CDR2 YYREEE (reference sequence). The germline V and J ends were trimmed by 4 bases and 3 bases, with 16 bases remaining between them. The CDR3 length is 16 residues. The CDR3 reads CASSRDGGRANEKLFF. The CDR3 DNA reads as TGTGCCAGCAGCCGCGACGGGGGCAGGGCTAATGAAAAACTGTTTTTT.

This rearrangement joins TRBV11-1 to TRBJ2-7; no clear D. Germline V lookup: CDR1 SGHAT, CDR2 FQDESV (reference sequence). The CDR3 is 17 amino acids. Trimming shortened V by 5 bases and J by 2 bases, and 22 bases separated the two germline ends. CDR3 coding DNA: TGTGCCAGCAGCCTCTTCGTCGATGGGGTACGGGCCTACGAGCAGTACTTC. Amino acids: CASSLFVDGVRAYEQYF. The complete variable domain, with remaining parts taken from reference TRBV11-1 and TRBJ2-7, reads EAEVAQSPRYKITEKSQAVAFWCDPISGHATLYWYRQILGQGPELLVQFQDESVVDDSQLPKDRFSAERLKGVDSTLKIQPAELGDSAMYLCASSLFVDGVRAYEQYFGPGTRLTVT.

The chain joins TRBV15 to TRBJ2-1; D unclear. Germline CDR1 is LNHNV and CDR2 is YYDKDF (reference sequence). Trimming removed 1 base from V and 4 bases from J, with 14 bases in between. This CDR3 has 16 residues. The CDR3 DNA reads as TGTGCCACCAGCAGAGGTCGGTCAGAGCATTACAATGAGCAGTTCTTC. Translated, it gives CATSRGRSEHYNEQFF. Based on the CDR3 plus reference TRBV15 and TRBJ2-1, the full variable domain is DAMVIQNPRYQVTQFGKPVTLSCSQTLNHNVMYWYQQKSSQAPKLLFHYYDKDFNNEADTPDNFQSRRPNTSFCFLDIRSPGLGDTAMYLCATSRGRSEHYNEQFFGPGTRLTVL.

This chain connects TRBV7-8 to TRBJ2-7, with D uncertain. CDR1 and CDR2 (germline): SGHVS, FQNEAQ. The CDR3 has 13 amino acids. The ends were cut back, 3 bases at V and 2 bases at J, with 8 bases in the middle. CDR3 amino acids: CASSLDRTYEQYF. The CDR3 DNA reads TGTGCCAGCAGCTTGGACCGCACCTACGAGCAGTACTTC. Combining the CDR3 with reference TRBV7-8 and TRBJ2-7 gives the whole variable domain GAGVSQSPRYKVAKRGQDVALRCDPISGHVSLFWYQQALGQGPEFLTYFQNEAQLDKSGLPSDRFFAERPEGSVSTLKIQRTQQEDSAVYLCASSLDRTYEQYFGPGTRLTVT.

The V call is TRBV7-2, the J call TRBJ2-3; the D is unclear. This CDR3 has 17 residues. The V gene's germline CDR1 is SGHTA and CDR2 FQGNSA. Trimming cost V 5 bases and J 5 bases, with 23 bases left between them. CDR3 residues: CASSPLWAGTLQDTQYF. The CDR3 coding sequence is TGTGCCAGCAGCCCGCTCTGGGCAGGTACTCTTCAAGATACGCAGTATTTT.

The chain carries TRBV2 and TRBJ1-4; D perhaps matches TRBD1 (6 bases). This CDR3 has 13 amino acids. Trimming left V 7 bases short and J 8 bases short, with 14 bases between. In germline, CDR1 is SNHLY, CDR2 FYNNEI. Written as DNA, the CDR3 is TGTGCCAGCATGCGGGGGGCGCAAGAAAAACTGTTTTTT. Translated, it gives CASMRGAQEKLFF.

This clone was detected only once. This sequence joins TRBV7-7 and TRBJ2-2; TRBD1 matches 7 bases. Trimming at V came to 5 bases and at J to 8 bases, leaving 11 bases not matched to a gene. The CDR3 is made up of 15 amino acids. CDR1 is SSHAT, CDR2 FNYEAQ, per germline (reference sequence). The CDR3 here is CASSPPDRTRGELFF. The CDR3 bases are TGTGCCAGCAGCCCCCCGGACAGGACAAGGGGGGAGCTGTTTTTT.

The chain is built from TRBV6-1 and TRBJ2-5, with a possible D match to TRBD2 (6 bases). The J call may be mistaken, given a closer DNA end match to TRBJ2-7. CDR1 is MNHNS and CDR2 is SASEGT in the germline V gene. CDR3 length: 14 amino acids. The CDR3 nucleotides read TGTGCCAGCAGTGAAGGCTGGGGGAGGTACGAGCAGTACTTC. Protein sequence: CASSEGWGRYEQYF.

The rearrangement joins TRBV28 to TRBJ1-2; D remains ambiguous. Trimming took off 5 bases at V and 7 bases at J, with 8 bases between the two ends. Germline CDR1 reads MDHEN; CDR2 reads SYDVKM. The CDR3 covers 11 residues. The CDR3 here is CASSRPVGYTF. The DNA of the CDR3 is TGTGCCAGCAGTCGTCCCGTTGGCTACACCTTC.

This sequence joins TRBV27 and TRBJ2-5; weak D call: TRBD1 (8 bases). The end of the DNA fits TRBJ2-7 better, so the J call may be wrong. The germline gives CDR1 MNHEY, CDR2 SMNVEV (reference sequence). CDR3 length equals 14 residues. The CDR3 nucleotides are TGTGCCACCTGGGGGGGGACAGGCCCCTACGAGCAGTACTTC. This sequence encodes CATWGGTGPYEQYF.

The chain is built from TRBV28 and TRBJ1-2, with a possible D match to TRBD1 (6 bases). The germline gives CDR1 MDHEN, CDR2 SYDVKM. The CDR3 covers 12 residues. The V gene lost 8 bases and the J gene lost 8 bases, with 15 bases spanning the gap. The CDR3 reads CASRDQGQGYTF. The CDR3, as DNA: TGTGCCAGCCGTGACCAGGGACAAGGCTACACCTTC.

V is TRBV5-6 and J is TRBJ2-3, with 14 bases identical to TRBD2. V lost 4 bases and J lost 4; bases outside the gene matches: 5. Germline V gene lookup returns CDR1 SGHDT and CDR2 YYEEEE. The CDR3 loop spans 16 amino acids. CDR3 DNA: TGTGCCAGCAGCCGCGGACTAGCGGGGGGAGCAGATACGCAGTATTTT. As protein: CASSRGLAGGADTQYF.

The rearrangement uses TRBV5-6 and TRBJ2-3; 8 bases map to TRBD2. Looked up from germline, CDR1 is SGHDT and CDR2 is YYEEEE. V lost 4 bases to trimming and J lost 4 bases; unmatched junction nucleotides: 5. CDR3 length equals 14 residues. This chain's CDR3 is CASSDGTRSDTQYF. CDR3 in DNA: TGTGCCAGCAGCGATGGGACTAGATCAGATACGCAGTATTTT.

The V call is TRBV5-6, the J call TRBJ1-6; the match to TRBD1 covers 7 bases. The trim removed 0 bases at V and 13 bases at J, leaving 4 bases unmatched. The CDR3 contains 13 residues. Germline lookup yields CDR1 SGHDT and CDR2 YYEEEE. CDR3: CASSLAGGAPLHF. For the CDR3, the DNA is TGTGCCAGCAGCTTGGCAGGGGGAGCCCCCCTCCACTTT.

CDR3 bases: TGTGCCAGCAGCTTGCCAGGGCCCGGGGAGCTGTTTTTT. Its protein product is CASSLPGPGELFF. The chain couples TRBV5-4 to TRBJ2-2, with D tentatively TRBD1 (5 bases). V dropped 1 base and J dropped 6 bases, with 7 bases sitting between them. This CDR3 is 13 amino acids long. Germline V gives CDR1 SGHNT, CDR2 YYREEE (reference sequence).

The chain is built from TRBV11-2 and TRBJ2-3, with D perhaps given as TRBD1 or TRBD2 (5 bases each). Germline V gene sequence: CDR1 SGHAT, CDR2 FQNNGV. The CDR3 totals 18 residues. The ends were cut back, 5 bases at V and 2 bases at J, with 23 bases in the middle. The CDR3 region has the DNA TGTGCCAGCAGCCCAAACTTGGGGGTATTTGGTTTCACAGATACGCAGTATTTT. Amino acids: CASSPNLGVFGFTDTQYF.

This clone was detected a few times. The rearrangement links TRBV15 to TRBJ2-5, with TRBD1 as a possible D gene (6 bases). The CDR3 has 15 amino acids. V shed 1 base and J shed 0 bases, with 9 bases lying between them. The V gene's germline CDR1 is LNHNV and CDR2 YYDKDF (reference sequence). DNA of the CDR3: TGTGCCACCAGCAGAGGGGACATAAACCAAGAGACCCAGTACTTC. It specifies CATSRGDINQETQYF.